This is a list of T cell receptor beta chains from one sample in a study of T cells in Graves' hyperthyroidism and ophthalmopathy. Using its own MiXCR run on the multiplex PCR reads, TCRdb lists one record per CDR3 protein. The table includes about 560,000 distinct CDR3 sequences, 46% detected once. Sequencing was performed on peripheral blood or thyroid tissue (not recorded which). Source of these receptors: a woman younger than 30 with Graves' hyperthyroidism. The CDR3 runs from the conserved cysteine through the conserved F or W. The D gene is left open where the match is weak. Clone size is given for some rows only: seen once, a few or many times, or a class if the clone is expanded.

D: -; size: once; V: TRBV29-1; J: TRBJ1-6; CDR3: CSFEGGYTPLHF; DNA: TGCAGCTTTGAAGGGGGGTATACACCCCTCCACTTT
D: TRBD2; size: -; V: TRBV7-9; J: TRBJ2-5; CDR3: CASSPGLAGFQETQYF; DNA: TGTGCCAGCAGCCCCGGTCTAGCGGGGTTCCAAGAGACCCAGTACTTC
D: -; size: -; V: TRBV12-3/TRBV12-4; J: TRBJ1-6; CDR3: CVSSTPGEGYNSPLHF; DNA: TGTGTCAGCAGTACACCTGGTGAAGGTTATAATTCACCCCTCCACTTT
D: -; size: many; V: TRBV2; J: TRBJ1-5; CDR3: CASSNREYQPQHF; DNA: TGTGCCAGCAGCAACAGGGAATATCAGCCCCAGCATTTT
D: -; size: -; V: TRBV7-2; J: TRBJ2-7; CDR3: CAFFPYRRDEQYF; DNA: TGTGCCTTTTTCCCTTACAGAAGGGACGAGCAGTACTTC
D: -; size: -; V: TRBV5-1; J: TRBJ1-2; CDR3: CASSLSGTVANYGYTF; DNA: TGCGCCAGCAGCTTGTCCGGGACGGTAGCTAACTATGGCTACACCTTC
D: -; size: many; V: TRBV2; J: TRBJ1-6; CDR3: CASRKQAQRDNSPLHF; DNA: TGTGCCAGCAGAAAGCAGGCCCAACGAGATAATTCACCCCTCCACTTT
D: -; size: few; V: TRBV5-1; J: TRBJ2-5; CDR3: CASSFSSWRETQYF; DNA: TGCGCCAGCAGCTTCTCAAGTTGGAGGGAGACCCAGTACTTC
D: TRBD1; size: -; V: TRBV2; J: TRBJ1-2; CDR3: CASVGGQENYGYTF; DNA: TGTGCCAGCGTCGGGGGACAGGAGAACTATGGCTACACCTTC
D: TRBD2; size: -; V: TRBV14; J: TRBJ2-7; CDR3: CASSQDLLAGVEQYF; DNA: TGTGCCAGCAGCCAAGATCTGCTAGCGGGAGTCGAGCAGTACTTC
D: TRBD1; size: -; V: TRBV7-7; J: TRBJ2-7; CDR3: CASSLGTGEYEQYF; DNA: TGTGCCAGCAGCTTAGGAACAGGGGAGTACGAGCAGTACTTC